This TCR beta chain was recovered during a study of shared clonotypes between healthy human individuals. The CDR3 length is 15 residues. V lost 7 bases to trimming and J lost 6 bases; unmatched junction nucleotides: 10. CDR1 and CDR2 (germline): SNHLY, FYNNEI. This clone was counted only a few times. Sequencing was performed with immunoSEQ multiplex PCR; in TCRdb, only in-frame clones are kept and a portion is missing. This table has 550,000 to 850,000 clones, about two thirds appearing once. This TCR was recovered from a woman aged 25 to 39 in good health. V and J are TRBV2 and TRBJ2-2; TRBD2 agrees at 8 bases. The sequenced sample was memory CD4+ T cells sorted from blood. The subset here: CD45RA-negative fraction. The CDR3 region has the DNA TGTGCCAGCAACCGGAAGACTAGCGAGGCCGGGGAGCTGTTTTTT. It translates to CASNRKTSEAGELFF.